A selection of T cell receptor beta chains follows, all from one sample in a study of breast tumors, draining lymph nodes, adjacent tissues. From the multiplex PCR reads, TCRdb called clonotypes with MiXCR, one entry per CDR3 protein. The sample consists of around 230,000 distinct CDR3 sequences, roughly a third of them appearing once. The specimen was axillary lymph node tissue. The receptors were gathered from a female donor with breast cancer. Some clones in this sample may be carry-over from other donors' samples. CDR3s include the opening cysteine and the closing phenylalanine or tryptophan. Fields, in order: D gene, clone size, J gene, V gene, CDR3 DNA, CDR3 protein. A D gene is named only where the DNA matches it firmly. Clone size is shown for a subset of rows, as once, few, many or a class of expanded clone.

. | few | TRBJ2-5 | TRBV28 | TGTGCCAGCAGTCGCTCCGGGACACACCAAGAGACCCAGTACTTC | CASSRSGTHQETQYF
. | many | TRBJ2-1 | TRBV2 | TGTGCCAGCAGTGAACTGCAGGGGGAGGCGGATGAGCAGTTCTTC | CASSELQGEADEQFF
. | medium-sized | TRBJ2-2 | TRBV2 | TGTGCCAGGGCTACAGAGAACACCGGGGAGCTGTTTTTT | CARATENTGELFF
. | many | TRBJ2-1 | TRBV12-5 | TGTGCTAGTGGTTTGCTAGCCTTCAATGAGCAGTTCTTC | CASGLLAFNEQFF
TRBD1 | many | TRBJ2-7 | TRBV20-1 | TGCAGTGCTAGAGATCCGATAGGGACAGGGGGCGCGAGGGAGCAGTACTTC | CSARDPIGTGGAREQYF
. | . | TRBJ2-5 | TRBV2 | TGTGCCAGCAGCCGACAGGGGAGGGGTAGCAATCAGCCCCAGTACTTC | CASSRQGRGSNQPQYF
. | many | TRBJ2-3 | TRBV5-8 | TGTGCCAGCAGGGACTACCTCACAGATACGCAGTATTTT | CASRDYLTDTQYF
. | many | TRBJ1-5 | TRBV12-5 | TGTGCTAGTGGCCCCGACAGAAGCAATCAGCCCCAGCATTTT | CASGPDRSNQPQHF
. | many | TRBJ2-5 | TRBV4-2 | TGTGCCAGCAGCCAGTATATAGAAGAGACCCAGTACTTC | CASSQYIEETQYF
TRBD1 | . | TRBJ1-6 | TRBV6-6 | TGTGCCAGCAGGAGCCGGGACAGGGTTTCACCCCTCCACTTT | CASRSRDRVSPLHF
. | . | TRBJ2-5 | TRBV7-3 | TGTGCCAGCAGCTTAGGGGTTGTGAGCGGAGAGGGTCTGGGAGAGACCCAGTACTTC | CASSLGVVSGEGLGETQYF
. | many | TRBJ1-5 | TRBV18 | TGTGCCAGCTCACCACCGGGGGGGAGCAATCAGCCCCAGCATTTT | CASSPPGGSNQPQHF
TRBD2 | . | TRBJ2-1 | TRBV29-1 | TGCAGCACCATAGCGGGAGGGGGCGACCACAATGAGCAGTTCTTC | CSTIAGGGDHNEQFF
TRBD1 | . | TRBJ1-2 | TRBV15 | TGTGCCACCAGCAATCCCGGGGACAGTCCTAACTATGGCTACACCTTC | CATSNPGDSPNYGYTF
. | . | TRBJ1-4 | TRBV20-1 | TGCAGTGCTAGAGCGGGGGGGGCCGGGGGGGAAAAACTGTTTTTT | CSARAGGAGGEKLFF
TRBD2 | many | TRBJ2-1 | TRBV6-2/TRBV6-3 | TGTGCCAGCAGACTAGCGGGCCCCAATGAGCAGTTCTTC | CASRLAGPNEQFF
. | many | TRBJ2-3 | TRBV15 | TGTGCCACCAGCAGAGATCTCGGGACTAGCACAGATACGCAGTATTTT | CATSRDLGTSTDTQYF
. | many | TRBJ1-3 | TRBV12-3/TRBV12-4 | TGTGCCAGCAGCCCCCAGAGCTCTGGAAACACCATATATTTT | CASSPQSSGNTIYF
. | once | TRBJ1-2 | TRBV25-1 | TGTGTCAGCAGAAACTATGGCTACACCTTC | CVSRNYGYTF
TRBD1 | many | TRBJ2-5 | TRBV2 | TGTGCCAGCAGCGGACAGGGGGCGGCAGGGGAGACCCAGTACTTC | CASSGQGAAGETQYF
. | few | TRBJ2-3 | TRBV3-1 | TGTGCCAGCAGCCGGAAGAATAGCGGCAAGACGATAGATACGCAGTATTTT | CASSRKNSGKTIDTQYF
. | many | TRBJ2-1 | TRBV7-2 | TGTGCCAGCAGCTTACTGGGGAACAATGAGCAGTTCTTC | CASSLLGNNEQFF
. | many | TRBJ2-1 | TRBV12-3/TRBV12-4 | TGTGCCAGCAGACAAGTTTCCTACAATGAGCAGTTCTTC | CASRQVSYNEQFF
TRBD1 | . | TRBJ1-4 | TRBV5-1 | TGCGCCAGCAGCCCACAGGGGGCTTTAATGGAAAAACTGTTTTTT | CASSPQGALMEKLFF
. | . | TRBJ1-1 | TRBV7-3 | TGTGCCAGCAGCACCCAGAGAAACACTGAAGCTTTCTTT | CASSTQRNTEAFF
TRBD1 | . | TRBJ1-1 | TRBV12-3/TRBV12-4 | TGTGCCAGCAGACCAGGGGGGAACACTGAAGCTTTCTTT | CASRPGGNTEAFF